This T cell receptor (beta chain) was found in a study of cytotoxic CD8 clonotypes in ibrutinib-treated CLL. Study results and limitations: Ibrutinib response saw clonality rise, and progression saw it return toward baseline.

About this clone itself: The target antigen is unknown.

Germline values: CDR1 LNHNV, CDR2 YYDKDF (reference sequence). The V end lost 3 bases, the J end lost 3 bases, and 18 bases lay between the germline ends. CDR3 length equals 16 residues. This table comes from immunoSEQ multiplex PCR, and its TCRdb copy is limited to in-frame clones, with some not included. The sample contains fewer than 90,000 clones, around 83% of which appear only once. Specimen: PBMCs, collected before ibrutinib treatment. This clonotype originated in a human donor with chronic lymphocytic leukemia. The chain has TRBV15 and TRBJ2-7; TRBD1 is a possible D gene (5 bases). This CDR3 is CATSSLIGVFDYEQYF. In DNA, the CDR3 is TGTGCCACCAGCAGCCTAATAGGGGTGTTCGACTACGAGCAGTACTTC.